This entry is about one T cell receptor (delta chain). Its antigen is not known. This sample was included in a study of Vδ1+ human thymocytes. RNA was extracted from the cells and then reverse transcribed. Multiplex PCR used pooled V-gene forward primers and a constant-region reverse primer to amplify CDR3s. TCRdb reprocessed the multiplex PCR reads using CATT. The data contain 23,000 or so delta-chain clones, around 7.7% of them seen just once; the ten biggest clones take up about 1%. V was cut by 4 bases and J by 2 bases, with 14 bases left in between. The CDR3 consists of 15 residues. CDR1 and CDR2 from the germline V gene are TSWWSYY and QGS. Study results and limitations: Despite high sort purity, 20% to 25% of thymic T cell receptor delta sequences were Vdelta2. Thymic TRG and TRD repertoires appeared highly polyclonal, with Gaussian CDR3 length distributions. TRD repertoires were essentially private, unlike widely shared TRG clonotypes.

Thymocytes were sorted as CD3+ TCRVdelta1+ TCRVdelta2- after alphabeta T cell depletion. The J gene is TRDJ1, the V gene TRDV1, with D tentatively TRDD1 (6 bases). The receptor comes from a girl less than two years old who had congenital heart surgery. The specimen sequenced was Vdelta1+ gamma-delta thymocytes from the thymus. Subset here: FACS-sorted CD3+ TCRalphabeta- TCRVdelta1+ TCRVdelta2- thymocytes. The CDR3 here is CALGGDREITDKLIF. The CDR3 nucleotides read TGTGCTCTTGGGGGAGATCGAGAAATAACCGATAAACTCATCTTT.